The rows below give T cell receptor beta chains drawn from one sample of a study of cytomegalovirus exposure and HLA in healthy donors. The method was immunoSEQ multiplex PCR; TCRdb's version includes in-frame clones alone and lacks a portion of them. The sample consists of 150,000 to 200,000 clones, 70% to 80% of them appearing once. Sequenced material: PBMCs. The receptor set was obtained from a male donor in good health and CMV-seropositive. Both conserved end residues are part of each CDR3. A D gene is named only where the DNA matches it firmly. For some rows the clone size is stated as once, few or many, or as a class when expanded; others skip it.

j_gene,v_gene,abundance,d_gene,CDR3nt,CDR3aa
TRBJ2-1,TRBV28,NA,NA,TGTGCCAGCGAGAAAAACTCCTACAATGAGCAGTTCTTC,CASEKNSYNEQFF
TRBJ2-2,TRBV2,NA,NA,TGTGCCAGCAGTGAAGCCAACCCGGGGGGCAGGGACACCGGGGAGCTGTTTTTT,CASSEANPGGRDTGELFF
TRBJ2-7,TRBV15,NA,TRBD2,TGTGCCACCAGCAGAGTAAAACTAGCGGGATTCGAGCAGTACTTC,CATSRVKLAGFEQYF
TRBJ1-5,TRBV4-2,once,NA,TGTGCCAGCAGCCAGGGAGAGGATCGGTTCCAGCCCCAGCATTTT,CASSQGEDRFQPQHF
TRBJ2-2,TRBV30,NA,TRBD2,TGTGCCTGGAGGGGAGGGGCGGGAGGGCACGGGGAGCTGTTTTTT,CAWRGGAGGHGELFF
TRBJ2-1,TRBV30,NA,TRBD2,TGTGCCTGGAAGGGACTAAGTCACAATGAGCAGTTCTTC,CAWKGLSHNEQFF
TRBJ1-5,TRBV5-6,NA,TRBD1,TGTGCCAGCAGCTTGTTTGGAGGGGGACAGGAGTATCTCAATCAGCCCCAGCATTTT,CASSLFGGGQEYLNQPQHF
TRBJ1-5,TRBV4-1,NA,TRBD1,TGCGCCAGCAGCGGACAGGGGAGCTTCGGCAATCAGCCCCAGCATTTT,CASSGQGSFGNQPQHF
TRBJ2-7,TRBV5-1,NA,NA,TGCGCCAGCAGCTTGGAGGACACGAACTACGAGCAGTACTTC,CASSLEDTNYEQYF
TRBJ1-6,TRBV9,NA,NA,TGTGCCAGCAGCGTCCAGGGGAATAATTCACCCCTCCACTTT,CASSVQGNNSPLHF
TRBJ1-1,TRBV7-2,NA,NA,TGTGCCAGCAGTTACCTGGGGGGCACTGAAGCTTTCTTT,CASSYLGGTEAFF
TRBJ1-1,TRBV30,NA,NA,TGTGCCTGGAGGGAACAGGGGAACACTGAAGCTTTCTTT,CAWREQGNTEAFF
TRBJ2-7,TRBV9,NA,NA,TGTGCCAGCAGCGTCCAGGCTCAAACCTACGAGCAGTACTTC,CASSVQAQTYEQYF
TRBJ2-1,TRBV4-3,NA,TRBD2,TGCGCCAGCAGCCAAGATATCGCTTCGGCGGGAGCCTACAATGAGCAGTTCTTC,CASSQDIASAGAYNEQFF
TRBJ2-2,TRBV10-3,NA,NA,TGTGCCATCAGCGAAAAGGAGGTAACCGGGGAGCTGTTTTTT,CAISEKEVTGELFF
TRBJ1-3,TRBV5-5,NA,NA,TGTGCCAGCAACCTTGGGGGGGCTTCGCTCTCTGGAAACACCATATATTTT,CASNLGGASLSGNTIYF
TRBJ2-5,TRBV5-6,NA,TRBD2,TGTGCCACCGGGACTAGCGACATCGGGGAGACCCAGTACTTC,CATGTSDIGETQYF
TRBJ2-5,TRBV19,few,NA,TGTGCCAGTAGTATATTTCAGGAAGAGACCCAGTACTTC,CASSIFQEETQYF
TRBJ2-7,TRBV5-6,NA,TRBD1,TGTGCCAGCAGCTGGACAGGCGGCGTGCAGTACTTC,CASSWTGGVQYF
TRBJ2-1,TRBV25-1,few,TRBD1,TGTGCCAGCAGTGTCCCGGGACAGGGGAGTCGGGGACAAGCTGAGCAGTTCTTC,CASSVPGQGSRGQAEQFF
TRBJ2-5,TRBV7-6,NA,NA,TGTGCCAGCAGCTCGGAGGAGACCCAGTACTTC,CASSSEETQYF
TRBJ2-5,TRBV29-1,NA,TRBD2,TGCAGCGGACTAGCGGGAGGAGAGACCCAGTACTTC,CSGLAGGETQYF
TRBJ2-3,TRBV7-2,NA,NA,TGTGCCAGCAGCTTAATCCTGAACTCCCCCACAGATACGCAGTATTTT,CASSLILNSPTDTQYF
TRBJ1-2,TRBV10-3,NA,TRBD1,TGTGCCATCAGTGACGGACAGGGAGGCTATGGCTACACCTTC,CAISDGQGGYGYTF
TRBJ2-1,TRBV11-2,few,TRBD2,TGTGCCAGCAGGGCTAGCGGGGGGGATTCGAATGAGCAGTTCTTC,CASRASGGDSNEQFF
TRBJ2-1,TRBV18,NA,NA,TGTGCCAGCTCACCATCCAAGGGGGTAGCGTACAATGAGCAGTTCTTC,CASSPSKGVAYNEQFF
TRBJ2-5,TRBV7-2,NA,TRBD2,TGTGCCAGCAGCCGGACTAGCGGGGGAGGGACCCAGTACTTC,CASSRTSGGGTQYF
TRBJ1-6,TRBV2,NA,NA,TGTGCCAGCAGCACTGACGGGAATTCACCCCTCCACTTT,CASSTDGNSPLHF
TRBJ2-3,TRBV28,few,TRBD2,TGTGCCAGCAGTTTATGGGGGAGGGGCACAGATACGCAGTATTTT,CASSLWGRGTDTQYF
TRBJ2-7,TRBV7-2,few,NA,TGTGCCAGCAGCCCTGGCGGGTCCTCCTACGAGCAGTACTTC,CASSPGGSSYEQYF
TRBJ2-7,TRBV5-6,NA,TRBD1,TGTGCCAGCAGCTCCCCCGGACAGGGGAAGCGCGAGCAGTACTTC,CASSSPGQGKREQYF
TRBJ1-2,TRBV4-2,NA,NA,TGTGCCAGCAGCCCCCCTCCCCCTATCGGCTACACCTTC,CASSPPPPIGYTF
TRBJ1-2,TRBV6-5,once,TRBD1,TGTGCCAGCAGTCGGACAGGGTCATTGGGCTACACCTTC,CASSRTGSLGYTF